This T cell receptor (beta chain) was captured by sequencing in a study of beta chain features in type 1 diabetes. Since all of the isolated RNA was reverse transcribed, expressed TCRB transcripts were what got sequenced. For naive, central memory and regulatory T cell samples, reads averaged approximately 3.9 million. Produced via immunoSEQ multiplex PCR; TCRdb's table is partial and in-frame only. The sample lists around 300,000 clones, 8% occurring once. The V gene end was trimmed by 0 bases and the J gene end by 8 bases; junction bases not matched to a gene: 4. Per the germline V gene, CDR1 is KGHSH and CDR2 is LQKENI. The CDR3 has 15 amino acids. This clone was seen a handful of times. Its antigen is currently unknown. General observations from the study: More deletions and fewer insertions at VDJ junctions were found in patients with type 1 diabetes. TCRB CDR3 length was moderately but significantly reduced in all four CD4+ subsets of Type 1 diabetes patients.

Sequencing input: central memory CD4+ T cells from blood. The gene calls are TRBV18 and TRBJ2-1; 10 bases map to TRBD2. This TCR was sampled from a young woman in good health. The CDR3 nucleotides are TGTGCCAGCTCACCACCTTCTAGCGGGGGCCATGAGCAGTTCTTC. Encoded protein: CASSPPSSGGHEQFF.